A single sample gave rise to the 27 T cell receptor beta chains below, sequenced in a study of shared clonotypes between healthy human individuals. TCRdb's table, derived via immunoSEQ multiplex PCR, lists solely in-frame clones and lacks some. The repertoire has over 1.5 million clones, 95% to 99% of them found once; the top ten carry approximately 0.44%. Sequenced: naive CD4+ T cells sorted from blood. Subset defined: CD45RA+ positively selected. These receptors came from a man under 40 in good health.

With regard to this clone: The same CDR3 arises from other DNA sequences in this sample as well. J is TRBJ2-7 and V is TRBV5-1; TRBD2 matches at 11 bases. This CDR3 has 15 residues. Trimming removed 3 bases from V and 1 base from J; junction bases left unmatched: 3. Germline values: CDR1 SGHRS, CDR2 YFSETQ. CDR3 DNA sequence: TGCGCCAGCAGCTGGGGACTAGCGGATTCCTACGAGCAGTACTTC. Protein: CASSWGLADSYEQYF.

This clone was counted only a few times. The chain employs TRBV28 and TRBJ1-4; D is possibly TRBD1 (5 bases). The CDR3 runs to 11 residues. Germline V gene lookup returns CDR1 MDHEN and CDR2 SYDVKM. V dropped 5 bases and J dropped 11 bases, with 9 bases sitting between them. The CDR3 DNA reads as TGTGCCAGCAGTGGGGGAAGGAAACTGTTTTTT. It yields the protein CASSGGRKLFF.

This chain uses TRBV18 with TRBJ2-1; D possibly corresponds to TRBD2 (5 bases). The CDR3 spans 17 residues. Germline V gene lookup returns CDR1 KGHSH and CDR2 LQKENI. V gave up 1 base and J gave up 0 bases, with 13 bases separating them. CDR3 bases: TGTGCCAGCTCACCACTCCCAGCGGAGAGCTCCTACAATGAGCAGTTCTTC. As protein: CASSPLPAESSYNEQFF.

The CDR3 sequence is CASSDAMSVGEQYF. In DNA, the CDR3 is TGTGCCAGCAGTGATGCGATGTCAGTGGGCGAGCAGTACTTC. This sequence joins TRBV2 and TRBJ2-7; D gene ambiguous. CDR1 is SNHLY, CDR2 FYNNEI, per germline. This CDR3 comprises 14 residues. Trimming stripped 3 bases from V and 6 bases from J, with 15 bases between.

The chain uses TRBV7-6 and TRBJ2-7, with 8 bases matching TRBD2. Losses at the gene ends were 5 bases for V and 0 bases for J; bases not matched to a gene: 15. CDR3 length: 18 amino acids. CDR1 and CDR2 (germline): SGHVS, FNYEAQ. CDR3 residues: CASSPSLERETSSYEQYF. For the CDR3, the DNA is TGTGCCAGCAGCCCCTCGTTGGAGCGGGAGACAAGCTCCTACGAGCAGTACTTC.

The chain uses TRBV2 and TRBJ2-3; tentative D call: TRBD1 (6 bases). The CDR3 consists of 15 residues. Trimming removed 10 bases from V and 2 bases from J, with 19 bases in between. The germline gives CDR1 SNHLY, CDR2 FYNNEI. The CDR3 DNA is TGTGCCAACTCATGGGGTGCAGGGGACACAGATACGCAGTATTTT. This gives the protein CANSWGAGDTDTQYF.

The chain couples TRBV19 to TRBJ2-3; 11 bases align to TRBD2. This CDR3 region has 14 residues. After removal of 5 bases from V and 11 bases from J, the junction contained 9 bases not matched to a gene. Germline CDR1 LNHDA, CDR2 SQIVND (reference sequence). CDR3 sequence reads: CASSVSGRAIGQYF. The CDR3 nucleotides read TGTGCCAGTAGTGTTAGCGGGAGGGCCATTGGGCAGTATTTT.

The chain carries TRBV10-3 and TRBJ2-5; TRBD2 matches at 8 bases. The CDR3 is 14 amino acids. The germline gives CDR1 ENHRY, CDR2 SYGVKD. Trimming at V came to 8 bases and at J to 1 base, leaving 6 bases not matched to a gene. The CDR3 loop is CAIGLAGAQETQYF. CDR3 sequence (DNA): TGTGCCATCGGACTAGCTGGGGCCCAAGAGACCCAGTACTTC.

The chain employs TRBV5-4 and TRBJ2-2; no firm D call. V was cut by 1 base and J by 8 bases, with 9 bases left in between. Germline CDR1 is SGHNT and CDR2 is YYREEE (reference sequence). CDR3 length equals 13 residues. This CDR3 is CASSLNSEGELFF. DNA for the CDR3: TGTGCCAGCAGCTTGAATTCTGAGGGGGAGCTGTTTTTT.

The DNA for the CDR3 is TGTGCCAGCAGCCAAGAGGGGGCAGGGACTAACTATGGCTACACCTTC. It translates to CASSQEGAGTNYGYTF. The chain joins TRBV5-5 to TRBJ1-2; 7 bases line up with TRBD1. Looked up from germline, CDR1 is SGHKS and CDR2 is YYEKEE (reference sequence). The junction had 9 bases not matched to a gene; V was cut back by 4 bases and J by 0 bases. The CDR3 is made up of 16 amino acids.

Regarding this clone: Other nucleotide sequences from this sample produce the same CDR3. The gene calls are TRBV18 and TRBJ2-7; D may correspond to TRBD1 or TRBD2 (5 bases each). Per germline, CDR1 KGHSH and CDR2 LQKENI. Deletions cut 3 bases from V and 4 bases from J, with 13 bases between. The CDR3 spans 14 residues. Here the CDR3 DNA reads TGTGCCAGCTCACCGGGGGACCGAGGGTACGAGCAGTACTTC. It codes for CASSPGDRGYEQYF.

CDR3 nucleotides: TGTGCCAGCAGCTTATACATTCGAGAGACCCAGTACTTC. It encodes CASSLYIRETQYF. The genes are TRBV11-2 and TRBJ2-5; the D is unclear. Per the germline V gene, CDR1 is SGHAT and CDR2 is FQNNGV. The V and J ends lost 2 bases and 4 bases respectively, with 8 bases between them. The CDR3 consists of 13 residues.

This clone was seen only once. Other DNA sequences in this sample translate to the same CDR3. The chain carries TRBV27 and TRBJ2-3; D not resolved. CDR3 length: 12 amino acids. Looked up from germline, CDR1 is MNHEY and CDR2 is SMNVEV (reference sequence). The germline V and J ends were trimmed by 3 bases and 4 bases, with 5 bases remaining between them. The DNA of the CDR3 is TGTGCCAGCAGTTTTTTAGCAGATACGCAGTATTTT. It specifies CASSFLADTQYF.

About this clone itself: At the DNA level, this CDR3 is encoded by other sequences in the same sample as well. The chain carries TRBV7-3 and TRBJ2-1; D perhaps matches TRBD1 (8 bases). The V and J ends lost 4 bases and 6 bases respectively, with 13 bases between them. Germline V lookup: CDR1 SGHTA, CDR2 FQGTGA. This CDR3 contains 14 residues. The chain's CDR3 is CASSSTGGANEQFF. Here the CDR3 DNA reads TGTGCCAGCAGCTCCACAGGGGGGGCCAATGAGCAGTTCTTC.

The chain links TRBV6-1 to TRBJ1-2, with 9 bases aligning to TRBD1. CDR1 and CDR2 (germline): MNHNS, SASEGT. Trimming at V came to 5 bases and at J to 4 bases, leaving 5 bases not matched to a gene. The CDR3 runs 14 residues. The CDR3 DNA reads as TGTGCCAGCAGTAGGACAGGGGTTTCCTATGGCTACACCTTC. The encoded protein is CASSRTGVSYGYTF.

This chain uses TRBV30 with TRBJ1-3; no firm D call. The CDR3 runs to 13 residues. V shed 3 bases and J shed 0 bases, with 6 bases lying between them. Germline V gives CDR1 GTSNPN, CDR2 SVGIG (reference sequence). The CDR3 DNA reads TGTGCCTGGAGGTTCCACTCTGGAAACACCATATATTTT. Translation gives CAWRFHSGNTIYF.

V and J are TRBV5-6 and TRBJ2-7; D not certain. CDR1 SGHDT and CDR2 YYEEEE come from the germline V gene. The CDR3 sequence is 13 residues long. The V gene lost 4 bases and the J gene lost 0 bases, with 8 bases spanning the gap. The CDR3 sequence: CASSNANSYEQYF. CDR3 DNA sequence: TGTGCCAGCAGCAACGCGAACTCCTACGAGCAGTACTTC.

The rearrangement links TRBV7-2 to TRBJ1-1; D is uncertain. The germline V gene has CDR1 SGHTA and CDR2 FQGNSA. The CDR3 totals 14 residues. V was cut by 1 base and J by 3 bases, with 9 bases left in between. DNA of the CDR3: TGTGCCAGCAGCTTAGTTGGGGTGGACACTGAAGCTTTCTTT. Encoded protein: CASSLVGVDTEAFF.

This clone was counted a single time. V and J are TRBV11-2 and TRBJ1-4; 7 positions agree with TRBD1. Germline V gene data show CDR1 as SGHAT and CDR2 as FQNNGV. V gave up 1 base and J gave up 11 bases; unmatched junction bases: 7. This CDR3 spans 14 amino acids. CDR3 nucleotide sequence: TGTGCCAGCAGCTTAGCGGGACAGAGTGTGAAACTGTTTTTT. Protein: CASSLAGQSVKLFF.

This rearrangement joins TRBV28 to TRBJ2-7, with D unclear. CDR3 length equals 15 residues. V shed 6 bases and J shed 0 bases, with 15 bases lying between them. Germline V gives CDR1 MDHEN, CDR2 SYDVKM. The CDR3: CASRTPQAFSYEQYF. DNA for the CDR3: TGTGCCAGCAGGACCCCCCAAGCATTCTCCTACGAGCAGTACTTC.

V usage is TRBV15 and J usage is TRBJ2-7, with D possibly being TRBD2 (6 bases). V was shortened by 2 bases and J by 2 bases, with 10 bases between the two germline ends. The CDR3 spans 14 residues. Germline V gene sequence: CDR1 LNHNV, CDR2 YYDKDF (reference sequence). CDR3 region: CATSRKAGTYEQYF. The CDR3 DNA reads TGTGCCACCAGCAGAAAGGCGGGAACCTACGAGCAGTACTTC.

This chain connects TRBV5-4 to TRBJ2-5, with D perhaps matching TRBD2 (7 bases). Trimming cost V 7 bases and J 0 bases, with 22 bases left between them. Germline V gives CDR1 SGHNT, CDR2 YYREEE (reference sequence). The CDR3 totals 17 residues. For the CDR3, the DNA is TGTGCCAGCTACCCCGGGCGGGAGAGGGGGAACCAAGAGACCCAGTACTTC. Translated, it gives CASYPGRERGNQETQYF. Full variable domain (missing parts from reference TRBV5-4 and TRBJ2-5): ETGVTQSPTHLIKTRGQQVTLRCSSQSGHNTVSWYQQALGQGPQFIFQYYREEENGRGNFPPRFSGLQFPNYSSELNVNALELDDSALYLCASYPGRERGNQETQYFGPGTRLLVL.

The gene calls are TRBV6-5 and TRBJ2-7; a possible D gene is TRBD2 (6 bases). V lost 5 bases and J 6 bases, leaving 17 bases between the germline ends. CDR1 and CDR2 from the germline V gene are MNHEY and SVGAGI. The CDR3 consists of 14 residues. The CDR3 spells CASSRGTRASEQYF. In nucleotides, the CDR3 is TGTGCCAGCAGTCGCGGGACCAGGGCCAGCGAGCAGTACTTC.

The genes are TRBV7-9 and TRBJ2-3; weak D call: TRBD1 (6 bases). V gave up 5 bases and J gave up 0 bases, with 12 bases separating them. The CDR3 covers 15 residues. Germline CDR1 reads SEHNR; CDR2 reads FQNEAQ (reference sequence). CDR3 bases: TGTGCCAGCAGCCTGACAGGTCCTAGCACAGATACGCAGTATTTT. Translation: CASSLTGPSTDTQYF.

The genes are TRBV7-8 and TRBJ1-1; D is perhaps TRBD1 (5 bases). Trimming stripped 2 bases from V and 0 bases from J, with 13 bases between. The CDR3 contains 16 residues. Germline-derived CDR1 and CDR2 are SGHVS and FQNEAQ. CDR3 loop: CASSLYGGTMNTEAFF. CDR3 coding DNA: TGTGCCAGCAGCTTATACGGGGGGACCATGAACACTGAAGCTTTCTTT.

The chain is built from TRBV5-4 and TRBJ2-2; D is perhaps TRBD1 (6 bases). V lost 0 bases to trimming and J lost 2 bases, with 8 bases between them. The CDR3 has 15 amino acids. Germline values: CDR1 SGHNT, CDR2 YYREEE (reference sequence). CDR3 in amino acids: CASSLDRENTGELFF. In nucleotides, the CDR3 is TGTGCCAGCAGCTTGGACAGGGAAAACACCGGGGAGCTGTTTTTT.

The V gene is TRBV5-1, the J gene TRBJ2-7; D could derive from TRBD1 or TRBD2 (5 bases each). Germline V gene lookup returns CDR1 SGHRS and CDR2 YFSETQ. CDR3 length: 13 residues. Deletions cut 4 bases from V and 3 bases from J, with 11 bases between. The CDR3 DNA follows: TGCGCCAGCAGCAGGGACCCCGACTACGAGCAGTACTTC. This sequence encodes CASSRDPDYEQYF.